The entry below describes one T cell receptor beta chain. Its antigen is as yet unknown. Profiling relied on immunoSEQ multiplex PCR, and the TCRdb table lists in-frame clones only, not all of them. The sample holds some 35,000 clones, approximately 89% seen once. This record comes from a study of STAT5B mutations in CD4+ large granular lymphocyte leukemia. For the study at large: Among healthy controls, a particular HLA allele went with more CDR3 'QG' motifs.

V lost 0 bases and J 6 bases, leaving 16 bases between the germline ends. From germline, CDR1 is SGDLS and CDR2 YYNGEE. The CDR3 has 16 residues. Study results and limitations: Approximately 25% of private leukemic clonotypes occurred rarely in other patients' non-leukemic repertoires. Patient CD4-sorted repertoires stayed more clonal than healthy ones after leukemic-clone removal.

This chain joins TRBV9 and TRBJ2-1; the D gene is possibly TRBD1 (6 bases). The sample comprised CD4+ T cells from blood buffy coats. The sequence derives from a human donor in good health. CDR3 in amino acids: CASSVGTAVFFNEQFF. In nucleotides, the CDR3 is TGTGCCAGCAGCGTAGGGACAGCCGTTTTTTTCAATGAGCAGTTCTTC.